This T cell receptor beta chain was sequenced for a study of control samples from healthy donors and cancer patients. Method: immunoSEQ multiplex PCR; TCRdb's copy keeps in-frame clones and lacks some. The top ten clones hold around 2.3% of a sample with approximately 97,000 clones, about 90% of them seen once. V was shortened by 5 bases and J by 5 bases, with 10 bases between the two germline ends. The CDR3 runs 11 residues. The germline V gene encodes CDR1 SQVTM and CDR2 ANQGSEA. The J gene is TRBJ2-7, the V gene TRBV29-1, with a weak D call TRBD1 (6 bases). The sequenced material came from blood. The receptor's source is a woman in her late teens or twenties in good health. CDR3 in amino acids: CSVPQGHEQYF. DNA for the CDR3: TGCAGCGTTCCGCAGGGGCACGAGCAGTACTTC.